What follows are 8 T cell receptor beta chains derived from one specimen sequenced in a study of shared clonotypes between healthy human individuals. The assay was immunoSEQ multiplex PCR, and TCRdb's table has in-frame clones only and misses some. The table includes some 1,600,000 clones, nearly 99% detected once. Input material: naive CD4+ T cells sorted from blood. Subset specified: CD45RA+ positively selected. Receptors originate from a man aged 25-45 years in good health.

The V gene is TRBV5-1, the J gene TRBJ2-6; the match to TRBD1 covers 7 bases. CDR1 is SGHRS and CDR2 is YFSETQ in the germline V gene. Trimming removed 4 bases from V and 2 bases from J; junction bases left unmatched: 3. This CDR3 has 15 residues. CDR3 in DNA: TGCGCCAGCAGCACGGGGACAGCTGGGGCCAACGTCCTGACTTTC. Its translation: CASSTGTAGANVLTF. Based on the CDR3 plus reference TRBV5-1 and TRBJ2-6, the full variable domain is KAGVTQTPRYLIKTRGQQVTLSCSPISGHRSVSWYQQTPGQGLQFLFEYFSETQRNKGNFPGRFSGRQFSNSRSEMNVSTLELGDSALYLCASSTGTAGANVLTFGAGSRLTVL.

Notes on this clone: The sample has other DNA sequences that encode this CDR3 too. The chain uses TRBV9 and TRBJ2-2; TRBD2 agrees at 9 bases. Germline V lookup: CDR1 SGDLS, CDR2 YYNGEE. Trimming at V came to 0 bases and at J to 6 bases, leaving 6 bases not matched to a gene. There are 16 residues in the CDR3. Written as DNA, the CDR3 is TGTGCCAGCAGCGTAGGACCAGCGGGAGGCCCCGGGGAGCTGTTTTTT. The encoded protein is CASSVGPAGGPGELFF.

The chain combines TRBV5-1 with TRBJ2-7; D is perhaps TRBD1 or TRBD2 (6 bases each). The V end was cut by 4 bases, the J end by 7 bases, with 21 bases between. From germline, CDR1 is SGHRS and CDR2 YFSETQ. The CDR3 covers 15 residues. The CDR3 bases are TGCGCCAGCAGCCGCGTGAGGGGGGACCTTAGGGAGCAGTACTTC. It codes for CASSRVRGDLREQYF.

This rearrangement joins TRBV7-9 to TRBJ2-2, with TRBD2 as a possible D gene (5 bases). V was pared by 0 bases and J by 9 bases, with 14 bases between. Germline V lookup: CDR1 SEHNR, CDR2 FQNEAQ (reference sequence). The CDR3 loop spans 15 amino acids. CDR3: CASSLAGEGARELFF. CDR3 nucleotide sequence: TGTGCCAGCAGCTTAGCGGGAGAGGGAGCCAGGGAGCTGTTTTTT.

CDR3 protein: CASSFPLRWGPNYNEQFF. CDR3 DNA: TGTGCCAGCAGCTTTCCTCTGAGATGGGGACCTAACTACAATGAGCAGTTCTTC. This chain links TRBV7-2 with TRBJ2-1, with D tentatively TRBD1 or TRBD2 (5 bases each). The ends were cut back, 3 bases at V and 3 bases at J, with 21 bases in the middle. Germline values: CDR1 SGHTA, CDR2 FQGNSA. CDR3 size: 18 residues.

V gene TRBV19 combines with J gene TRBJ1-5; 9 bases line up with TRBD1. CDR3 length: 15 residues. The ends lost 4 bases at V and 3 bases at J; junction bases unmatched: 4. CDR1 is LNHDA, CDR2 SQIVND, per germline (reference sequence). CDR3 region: CASSKGQGLNQPQHF. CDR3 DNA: TGTGCCAGTAGTAAGGGACAGGGCCTCAATCAGCCCCAGCATTTT.

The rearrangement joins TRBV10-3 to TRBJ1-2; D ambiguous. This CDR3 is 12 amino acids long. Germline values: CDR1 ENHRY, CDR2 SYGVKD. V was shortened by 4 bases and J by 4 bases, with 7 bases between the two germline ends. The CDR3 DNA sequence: TGTGCCATCAGTGGTGAGAGCTATGGCTACACCTTC. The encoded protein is CAISGESYGYTF.

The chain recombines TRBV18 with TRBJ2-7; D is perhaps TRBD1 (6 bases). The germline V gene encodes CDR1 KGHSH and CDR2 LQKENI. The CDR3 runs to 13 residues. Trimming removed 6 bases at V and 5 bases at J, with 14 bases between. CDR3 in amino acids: CASSSGTLDEQYF. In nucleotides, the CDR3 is TGTGCCAGCTCGTCCGGGACACTGGACGAGCAGTACTTC.